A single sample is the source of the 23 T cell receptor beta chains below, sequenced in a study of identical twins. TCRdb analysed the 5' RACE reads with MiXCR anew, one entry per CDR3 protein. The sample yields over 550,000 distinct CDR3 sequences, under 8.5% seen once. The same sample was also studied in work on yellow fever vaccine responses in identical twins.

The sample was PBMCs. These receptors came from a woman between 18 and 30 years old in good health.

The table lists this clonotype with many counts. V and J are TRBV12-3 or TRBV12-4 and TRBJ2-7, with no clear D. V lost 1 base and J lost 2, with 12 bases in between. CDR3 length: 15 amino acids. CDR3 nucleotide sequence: TGTGCCAGCAGTTTAGAATATAGCACCGCCTACGAGCAGTACTTC. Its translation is CASSLEYSTAYEQYF.

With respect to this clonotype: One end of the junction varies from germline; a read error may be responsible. The CDR3, as DNA: TGTGCCAGCAGTTCGGGGCAGCCGTATGCCTACACCTTC. Amino acid sequence: CASSSGQPYAYTF. This chain joins TRBV28 and TRBJ1-2, with D tentatively TRBD1 (5 bases). The CDR3 is 13 residues long. The V gene's germline CDR1 is MDHEN and CDR2 SYDVKM.

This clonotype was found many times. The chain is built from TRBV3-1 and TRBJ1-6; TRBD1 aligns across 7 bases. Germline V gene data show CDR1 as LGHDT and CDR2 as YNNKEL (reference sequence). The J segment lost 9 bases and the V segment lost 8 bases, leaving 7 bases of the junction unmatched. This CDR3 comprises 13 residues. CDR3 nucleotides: TGTGCCAGCGGAGCCGCAGGGGGTTCACCCCTCCACTTT. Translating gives CASGAAGGSPLHF.

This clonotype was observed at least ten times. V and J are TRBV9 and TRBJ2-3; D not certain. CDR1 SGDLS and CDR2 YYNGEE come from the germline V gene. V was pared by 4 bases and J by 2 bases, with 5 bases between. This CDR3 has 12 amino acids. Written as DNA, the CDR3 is TGTGCCAGCAGCCGTCCCACAGATACGCAGTATTTT. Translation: CASSRPTDTQYF.

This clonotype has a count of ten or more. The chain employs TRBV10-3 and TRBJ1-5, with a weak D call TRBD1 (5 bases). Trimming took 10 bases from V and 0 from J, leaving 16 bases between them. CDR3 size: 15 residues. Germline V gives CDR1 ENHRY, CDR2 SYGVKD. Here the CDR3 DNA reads TGTGCCACCGGGGACGGCACCTATAGCAATCAGCCCCAGCATTTT. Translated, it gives CATGDGTYSNQPQHF.

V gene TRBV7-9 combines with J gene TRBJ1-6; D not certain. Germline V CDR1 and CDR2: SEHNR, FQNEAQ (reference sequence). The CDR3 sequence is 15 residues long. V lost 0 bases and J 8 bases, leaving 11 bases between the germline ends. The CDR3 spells CASSLAGPLDSPLHF. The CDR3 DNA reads TGTGCCAGCAGCTTAGCAGGGCCTTTGGATTCACCCCTCCACTTT.

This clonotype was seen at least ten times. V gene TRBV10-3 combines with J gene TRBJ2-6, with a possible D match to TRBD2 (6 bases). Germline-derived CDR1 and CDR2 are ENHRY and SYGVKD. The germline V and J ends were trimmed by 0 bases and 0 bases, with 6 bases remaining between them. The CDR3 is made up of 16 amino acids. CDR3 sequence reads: CAISESGGSGANVLTF. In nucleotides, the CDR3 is TGTGCCATCAGTGAGTCGGGGGGCTCTGGGGCCAACGTCCTGACTTTC.

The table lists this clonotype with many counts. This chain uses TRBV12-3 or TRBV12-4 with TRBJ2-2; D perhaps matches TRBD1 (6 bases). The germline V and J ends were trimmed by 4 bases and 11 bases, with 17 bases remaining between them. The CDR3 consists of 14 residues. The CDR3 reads CASSSNQGQFELFF. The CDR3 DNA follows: TGTGCCAGCAGTTCCAACCAGGGGCAGTTCGAGCTGTTTTTT.

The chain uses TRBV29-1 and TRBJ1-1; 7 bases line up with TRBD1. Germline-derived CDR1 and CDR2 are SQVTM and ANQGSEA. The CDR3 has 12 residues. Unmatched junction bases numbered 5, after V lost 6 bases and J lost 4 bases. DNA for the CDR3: TGCAGCGTAACAGGGGTGAGCACTGAAGCTTTCTTT. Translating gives CSVTGVSTEAFF.

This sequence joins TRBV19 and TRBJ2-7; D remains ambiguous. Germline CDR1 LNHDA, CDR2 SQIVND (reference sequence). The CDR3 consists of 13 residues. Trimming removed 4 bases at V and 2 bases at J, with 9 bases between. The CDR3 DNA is TGTGCCAGTAGTACAGTACCCCCCTACGAGCAGTACTTC. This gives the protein CASSTVPPYEQYF.

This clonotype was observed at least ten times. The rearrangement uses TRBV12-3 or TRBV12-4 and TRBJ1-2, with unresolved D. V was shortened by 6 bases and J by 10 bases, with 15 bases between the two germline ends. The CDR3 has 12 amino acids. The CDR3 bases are TGTGCCAGCAGCTACTTTGAGGCAGACTACACCTTC. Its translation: CASSYFEADYTF.

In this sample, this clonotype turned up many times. The CDR3 spells CASSLPQGRNEKLFF. The CDR3 nucleotides are TGCGCCAGCAGCTTGCCACAGGGGCGGAATGAAAAACTGTTTTTT. V and J are TRBV5-1 and TRBJ1-4, with 7 nucleotides matching TRBD1. V gave up 1 base and J gave up 5 bases; unmatched junction bases: 5. This CDR3 is 15 amino acids long. Germline CDR1 SGHRS, CDR2 YFSETQ.

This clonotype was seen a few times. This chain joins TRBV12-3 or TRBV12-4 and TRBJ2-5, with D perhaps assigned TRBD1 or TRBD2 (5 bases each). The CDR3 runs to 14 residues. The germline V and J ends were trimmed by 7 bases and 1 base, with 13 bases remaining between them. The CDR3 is CASTHRGLQETQYF. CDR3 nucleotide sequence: TGTGCCAGCACCCACCGGGGCCTCCAAGAGACCCAGTACTTC.

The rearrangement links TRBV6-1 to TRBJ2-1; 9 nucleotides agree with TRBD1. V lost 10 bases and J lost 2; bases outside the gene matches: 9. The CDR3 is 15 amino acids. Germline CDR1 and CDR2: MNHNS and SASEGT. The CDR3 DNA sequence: TGTGCCACCTCCGGGACAGGGAAGACCTACAATGAGCAGTTCTTC. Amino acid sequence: CATSGTGKTYNEQFF.

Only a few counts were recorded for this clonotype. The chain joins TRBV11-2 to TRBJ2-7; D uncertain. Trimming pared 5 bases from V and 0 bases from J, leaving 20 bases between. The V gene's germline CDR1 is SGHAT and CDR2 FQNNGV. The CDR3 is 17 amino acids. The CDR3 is CASSAVGYILSSYEQYF. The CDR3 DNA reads TGTGCCAGCAGCGCCGTCGGTTATATCTTGAGCTCCTACGAGCAGTACTTC.

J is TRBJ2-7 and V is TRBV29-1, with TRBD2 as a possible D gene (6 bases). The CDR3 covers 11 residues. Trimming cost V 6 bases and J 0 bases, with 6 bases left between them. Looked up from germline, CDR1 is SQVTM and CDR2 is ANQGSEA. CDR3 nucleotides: TGCAGCGTCGGGAGCTCCTACGAGCAGTACTTC. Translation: CSVGSSYEQYF.

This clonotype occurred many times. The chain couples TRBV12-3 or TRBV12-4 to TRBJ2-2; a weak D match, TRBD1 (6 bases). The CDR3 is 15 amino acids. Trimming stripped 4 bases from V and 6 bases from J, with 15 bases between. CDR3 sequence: CASSSWQGKPGELFF. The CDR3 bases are TGTGCCAGCAGTTCGTGGCAGGGGAAACCCGGGGAGCTGTTTTTT.

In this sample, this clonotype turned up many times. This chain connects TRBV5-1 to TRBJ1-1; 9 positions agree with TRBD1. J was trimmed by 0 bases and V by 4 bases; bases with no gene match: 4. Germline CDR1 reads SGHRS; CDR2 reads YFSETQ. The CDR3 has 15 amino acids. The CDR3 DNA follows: TGCGCCAGCAGCCCCCGACAGGGGGTGAACACTGAAGCTTTCTTT. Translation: CASSPRQGVNTEAFF.

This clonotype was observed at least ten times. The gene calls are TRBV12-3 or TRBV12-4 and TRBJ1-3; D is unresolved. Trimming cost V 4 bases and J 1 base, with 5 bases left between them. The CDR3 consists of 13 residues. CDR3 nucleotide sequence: TGTGCCAGCAGTTCTCGTTCTGGAAACACCATATATTTT. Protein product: CASSSRSGNTIYF.

The CDR3 DNA reads as TGTGCCAGCAGTTTGGAGCGGGAGAACGCAGATACGCAGTATTTT. Translation: CASSLERENADTQYF. The chain uses TRBV28 and TRBJ2-3; 8 bases match TRBD2. The germline V gene has CDR1 MDHEN and CDR2 SYDVKM. The CDR3 sequence is 15 residues long. J gave up 4 bases and V 3 bases, and 6 bases lay outside the gene matches. Drawing the rest from reference TRBV28 and TRBJ2-3, the complete variable domain is DVKVTQSSRYLVKRTGEKVFLECVQDMDHENMFWYRQDPGLGLRLIYFSYDVKMKEKGDIPEGYSVSREKKERFSLILESASTNQTSMYLCASSLERENADTQYFGPGTRLTVL.

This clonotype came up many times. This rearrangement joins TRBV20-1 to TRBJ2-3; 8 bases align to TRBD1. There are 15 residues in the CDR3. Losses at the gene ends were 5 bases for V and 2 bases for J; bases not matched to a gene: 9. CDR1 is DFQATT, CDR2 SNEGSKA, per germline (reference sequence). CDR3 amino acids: CSALPPGQDTDTQYF. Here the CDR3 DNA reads TGCAGTGCTCTCCCACCGGGACAGGACACAGATACGCAGTATTTT.

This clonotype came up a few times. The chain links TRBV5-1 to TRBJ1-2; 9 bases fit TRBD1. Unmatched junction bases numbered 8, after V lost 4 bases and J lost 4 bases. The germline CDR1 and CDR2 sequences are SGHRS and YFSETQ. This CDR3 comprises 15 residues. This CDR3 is CASSGTGFLPYGYTF. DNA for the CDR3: TGCGCCAGCAGCGGGACAGGGTTCTTGCCCTATGGCTACACCTTC.

CDR3 nucleotides: TGTGCCAGTAGTATAACAGGCGGTCCCTCTGGAAACACCATATATTTT. It codes for CASSITGGPSGNTIYF. The rearrangement joins TRBV19 to TRBJ1-3, with D maybe TRBD1 (5 bases). Germline values: CDR1 LNHDA, CDR2 SQIVND (reference sequence). The CDR3 has 16 amino acids. V was cut by 2 bases and J by 0 bases, with 11 bases left in between.